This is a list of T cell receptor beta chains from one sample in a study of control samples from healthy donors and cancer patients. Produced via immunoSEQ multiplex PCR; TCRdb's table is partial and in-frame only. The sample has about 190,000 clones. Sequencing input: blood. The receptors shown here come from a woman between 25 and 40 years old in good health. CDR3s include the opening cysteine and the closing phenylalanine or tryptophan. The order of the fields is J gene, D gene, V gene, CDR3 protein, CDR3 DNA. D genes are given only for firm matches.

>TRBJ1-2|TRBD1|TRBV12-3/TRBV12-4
CASNRGNYGYTF
TGTGCCAGCAACAGGGGGAACTATGGCTACACCTTC
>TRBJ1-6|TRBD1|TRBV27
CASSLTRGQVYNSPLHF
TGTGCCAGCAGTCTAACCCGGGGACAGGTCTATAATTCACCCCTCCACTTT
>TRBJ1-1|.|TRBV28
CASTRGDTWNTEAFF
TGTGCCAGCACTCGAGGGGACACCTGGAACACTGAAGCTTTCTTT
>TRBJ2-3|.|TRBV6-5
CASSYSGASTDTQYF
TGTGCCAGCAGTTACTCCGGGGCCAGCACAGATACGCAGTATTTT
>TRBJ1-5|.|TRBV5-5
CASSWWGGDQPQHF
TGTGCCAGCTCGTGGTGGGGGGGCGATCAGCCCCAGCATTTT
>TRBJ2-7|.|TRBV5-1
CASSLDGRYEQYF
TGCGCCAGCAGCTTGGATGGACGGTACGAGCAGTACTTC
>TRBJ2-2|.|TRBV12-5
CASGPLVAPNTGELFF
TGTGCTAGTGGCCCCTTGGTAGCGCCGAACACCGGGGAGCTGTTTTTT
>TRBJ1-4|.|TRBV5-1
CASRGTTNEKLFF
TGCGCCAGCAGGGGAACAACTAATGAAAAACTGTTTTTT
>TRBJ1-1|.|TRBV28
CASSPGTTEAFF
TGTGCCAGCAGTCCGGGGACCACCGAAGCTTTCTTT
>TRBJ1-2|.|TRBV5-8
CASSSTGTVWAYGYTF
TGTGCCAGCAGCTCAACCGGGACCGTCTGGGCCTATGGCTACACCTTC
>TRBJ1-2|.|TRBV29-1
CSVEGGGETYGYTF
TGCAGCGTTGAAGGAGGAGGGGAAACCTATGGCTACACCTTC
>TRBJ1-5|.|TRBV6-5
CASSYRGDQPQHF
TGTGCCAGCAGTTACAGGGGTGATCAGCCCCAGCATTTT
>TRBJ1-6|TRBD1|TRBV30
CAWSVPQGAVRSPLHF
TGTGCCTGGAGTGTACCCCAGGGGGCCGTCCGTTCACCCCTCCACTTT
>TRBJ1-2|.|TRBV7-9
CASFQLFFYTF
TGTGCCAGCTTCCAGCTATTTTTTTACACCTTC
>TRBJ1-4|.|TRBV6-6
CASSYSGGREKLFF
TGTGCCAGCAGTTACTCCGGGGGCAGGGAAAAACTGTTTTTT
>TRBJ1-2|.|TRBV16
CASSQRFGGDVGYGYTF
TGTGCCAGCAGCCAAAGGTTCGGGGGGGACGTCGGCTATGGCTACACCTTC
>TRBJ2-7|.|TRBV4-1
CASSQERGQYEQYF
TGCGCCAGCAGCCAAGAGCGAGGACAGTACGAGCAGTACTTC
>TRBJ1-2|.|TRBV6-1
CASSERQLNYGYTF
TGTGCCAGCAGTGAACGGCAGCTTAACTATGGCTACACCTTC
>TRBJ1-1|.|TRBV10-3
CAIWTGQPFPEAFF
TGTGCCATATGGACTGGACAGCCTTTTCCTGAAGCTTTCTTT
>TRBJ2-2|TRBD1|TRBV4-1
CASSQEYRGRNTGELFF
TGCGCCAGCAGCCAAGAATACAGGGGTAGGAACACCGGGGAGCTGTTTTTT
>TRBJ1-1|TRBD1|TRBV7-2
CASSSGGTGGTEAFF
TGTGCCAGCAGCTCAGGCGGGACAGGGGGCACTGAAGCTTTCTTT
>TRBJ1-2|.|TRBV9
CASRGAGKNYGYTF
TGTGCCAGCAGAGGGGCAGGGAAAAACTATGGCTACACCTTC
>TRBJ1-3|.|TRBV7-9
CASTHGRARATIYF
TGTGCCAGCACCCACGGCAGGGCGCGGGCCACCATATATTTT
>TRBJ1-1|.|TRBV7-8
CASSTRPGNTEAFF
TGTGCCAGCAGCACTAGACCGGGGAACACTGAAGCTTTCTTT
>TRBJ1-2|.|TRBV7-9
CASSLGSPQGSRRGYTF
TGTGCCAGCAGCTTAGGGTCCCCACAGGGATCCAGGCGTGGCTACACCTTC
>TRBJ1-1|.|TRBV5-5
CASSLGVNTEAFF
TGTGCCAGCAGCTTGGGGGTGAACACTGAAGCTTTCTTT
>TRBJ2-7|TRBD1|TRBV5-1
CASSSLPDRGSYEQYF
TGCGCCAGCAGCTCCCTCCCTGACAGGGGATCCTACGAGCAGTACTTC
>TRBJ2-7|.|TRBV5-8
CASSAGPNHYEQYF
TGTGCCAGCAGCGCCGGGCCCAACCACTACGAGCAGTACTTC
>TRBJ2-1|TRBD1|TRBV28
CASSRGQGAVSEQFF
TGTGCCAGCAGCCGGGGACAGGGGGCGGTTAGTGAGCAGTTCTTC
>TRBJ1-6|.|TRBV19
CASSIPRGAPLHF
TGTGCCAGTAGTATCCCCCGGGGCGCACCCCTCCACTTT
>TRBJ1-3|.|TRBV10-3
CAIGSGNTIYF
TGTGCCATCGGCTCTGGAAACACCATATATTTT
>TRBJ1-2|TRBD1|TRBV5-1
CASSSSRGQGNYGYTF
TGCGCCAGCAGCTCCAGTCGGGGACAGGGGAACTATGGCTACACCTTC
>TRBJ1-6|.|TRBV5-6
CASSLGQKGSPLHF
TGTGCCAGCAGCTTGGGACAGAAGGGTTCACCCCTCCACTTT
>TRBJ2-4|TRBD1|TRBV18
CASSPGTGTKNIQYF
TGTGCCAGCTCACCCGGGACAGGGACCAAAAACATTCAGTACTTC
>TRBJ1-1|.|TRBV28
CASSLLSQRNTEAFF
TGTGCCAGCAGTTTATTGTCGCAACGGAACACTGAAGCTTTCTTT
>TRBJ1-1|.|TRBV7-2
CASSLVLWDTEAFF
TGTGCCAGCAGCTTAGTGCTCTGGGACACTGAAGCTTTCTTT
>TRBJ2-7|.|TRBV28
CASHSQGRADEQYF
TGTGCCAGCCACTCCCAGGGGAGAGCAGACGAGCAGTACTTC
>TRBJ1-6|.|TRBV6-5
CASSYSGASYNSPLHF
TGTGCCAGCAGTTACTCGGGGGCCTCCTATAATTCACCCCTCCACTTT
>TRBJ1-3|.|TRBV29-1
CSASRGLSSGNTIYF
TGCAGCGCCTCAAGGGGCTTGAGCTCTGGAAACACCATATATTTT
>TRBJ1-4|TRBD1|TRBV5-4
CASSLGTGYELFF
TGTGCCAGCAGCCTCGGGACAGGGTACGAACTGTTTTTT
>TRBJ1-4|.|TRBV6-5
CASSSWKEREKLFF
TGTGCCAGCAGTTCCTGGAAGGAGCGGGAAAAACTGTTTTTT
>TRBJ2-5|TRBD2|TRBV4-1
CASSQSRTSGGQETQYF
TGCGCCAGCAGCCAATCCAGGACTAGCGGGGGCCAAGAGACCCAGTACTTC
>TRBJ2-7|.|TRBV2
CASSARNEQYF
TGTGCCAGCAGTGCGAGGAACGAGCAGTACTTC
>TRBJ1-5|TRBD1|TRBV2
CASTQGYQPQHF
TGTGCCAGTACACAGGGGTATCAGCCCCAGCATTTT
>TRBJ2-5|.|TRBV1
CTSSQADTYQETQYF
TGCACCAGCAGCCAAGCCGACACGTACCAAGAGACCCAGTACTTC
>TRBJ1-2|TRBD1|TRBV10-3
CAITSGGVYGYTF
TGTGCCATCACCTCAGGGGGCGTCTATGGCTACACCTTC
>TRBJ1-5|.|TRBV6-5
CASRIQAYNNQPQHF
TGTGCCAGCAGGATCCAGGCGTATAACAATCAGCCCCAGCATTTT
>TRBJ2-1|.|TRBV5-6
CASSFDGLQFF
TGTGCCAGCAGCTTTGACGGATTGCAGTTCTTC
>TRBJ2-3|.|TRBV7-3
CASSLMGGGDTQYF
TGTGCCAGCAGCTTAATGGGGGGTGGTGATACGCAGTATTTT
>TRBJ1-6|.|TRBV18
CASSPPGTDNSPLHF
TGTGCCAGCTCACCGCCCGGGACCGATAATTCACCCCTCCACTTT
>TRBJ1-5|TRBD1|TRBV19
CASSNPGTGVPPQHF
TGTGCCTCAAGCAATCCCGGGACAGGGGTTCCGCCCCAGCATTTT
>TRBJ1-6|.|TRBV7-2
CASSLGAFDSPLHF
TGTGCCAGCAGCCTAGGTGCGTTCGATTCACCCCTCCACTTT
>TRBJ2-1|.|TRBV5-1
CASSLPSRHEQFF
TGCGCCAGCAGCTTGCCGAGTCGCCATGAGCAGTTCTTC
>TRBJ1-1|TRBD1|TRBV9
CASSVVGTGRTEAFF
TGTGCCAGCAGCGTAGTTGGGACAGGGAGGACTGAAGCTTTCTTT
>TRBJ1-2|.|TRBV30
CAWSLTAGAGGYTF
TGTGCCTGGAGTCTGACAGCGGGGGCGGGGGGCTACACCTTC
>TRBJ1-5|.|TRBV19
CASSIYGSNQPQHF
TGTGCCAGTAGTATCTACGGCTCCAATCAGCCCCAGCATTTT
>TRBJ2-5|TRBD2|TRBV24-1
CATSGGLQETQYF
TGTGCCACCAGTGGGGGACTACAAGAGACCCAGTACTTC
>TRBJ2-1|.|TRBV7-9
CASSTPGRGARDEQFF
TGTGCCAGCAGCACCCCGGGACGGGGGGCGCGGGATGAGCAGTTCTTC